The 13 T cell receptor beta chains presented below share a single source sample, sequenced in a study of cytomegalovirus exposure and HLA in healthy donors. The PCR used 60 Vbeta and 13 Jbeta primers. Here immunoSEQ multiplex PCR was the method, and the copy in TCRdb shows in-frame clones only, minus some. There are about 160,000 clones in the sample; roughly 79% occur only once, and around 13% lies in the top ten. Specimen: PBMCs. These receptor sequences come from a woman in her forties or fifties in good health and CMV-seronegative.

The gene calls are TRBV29-1 and TRBJ2-5; 9 bases line up with TRBD1. Germline V gives CDR1 SQVTM, CDR2 ANQGSEA. V lost 4 bases, J lost 5 bases, and 8 bases stayed unmatched. This CDR3 region has 14 residues. The CDR3 DNA sequence: TGCAGCGTTGGCCCACAGGGGGCAGGGGAGACCCAGTACTTC. This translates into CSVGPQGAGETQYF.

V gene TRBV7-2 combines with J gene TRBJ2-2; D perhaps matches TRBD1 (6 bases). The CDR3 is 13 amino acids. Germline-derived CDR1 and CDR2 are SGHTA and FQGNSA. The ends were cut back, 6 bases at V and 5 bases at J, with 10 bases in the middle. CDR3 sequence (DNA): TGTGCCAGCAGGCCCAGGGGTACCGGGGAGCTGTTTTTT. This codes for CASRPRGTGELFF.

The table lists this clone with a few counts. The V gene is TRBV19, the J gene TRBJ1-5; no reliable D call. The CDR3 has 14 residues. Trimming cost V 5 bases and J 6 bases, with 14 bases left between them. The germline gives CDR1 LNHDA, CDR2 SQIVND (reference sequence). The CDR3 spells CASSEGGWGQPQHF. The CDR3 DNA sequence: TGTGCCAGTAGTGAGGGAGGTTGGGGTCAGCCCCAGCATTTT.

The chain uses TRBV7-9 and TRBJ2-3; 8 nucleotides align to TRBD2. CDR1 and CDR2 (germline): SEHNR, FQNEAQ (reference sequence). V shed 5 bases and J 2 bases; nucleotides not matched to a gene: 9. The CDR3 has 16 residues. The CDR3 sequence is CASSPPLAGLTDTQYF. Written as DNA, the CDR3 is TGTGCCAGCAGCCCACCCTTAGCGGGACTCACAGATACGCAGTATTTT. Using reference TRBV7-9 and TRBJ2-3 for the parts outside the CDR3, the full variable domain is DTGVSQNPRHKITKRGQNVTFRCDPISEHNRLYWYRQTLGQGPEFLTYFQNEAQLEKSRLLSDRFSAERPKGSFSTLEIQRTEQGDSAMYLCASSPPLAGLTDTQYFGPGTRLTVL.

CDR3 sequence reads: CASGTGTGATEAFF. DNA for the CDR3: TGTGCTAGTGGAACCGGGACAGGGGCCACTGAAGCTTTCTTT. This chain joins TRBV12-5 and TRBJ1-1; 10 nucleotides align to TRBD1. V was pared by 6 bases and J by 4 bases, with 5 bases of the junction left unmatched. In germline, CDR1 is LGHNT, CDR2 FRNRAP. The CDR3 is 14 residues long.

The chain has TRBV7-9 and TRBJ2-5, with 15 bases identical to TRBD2. The V gene's germline CDR1 is SEHNR and CDR2 FQNEAQ (reference sequence). The CDR3 is 17 amino acids. Trimming removed 5 bases from V and 0 bases from J; junction bases left unmatched: 4. The CDR3 coding sequence is TGTGCCAGCAGCCCCGGACTAGCGGGGGGGCACCAAGAGACCCAGTACTTC. It encodes CASSPGLAGGHQETQYF.

CDR3 DNA: TGTGCCAGCAGCTTATGGGGGGCAACTAATGAAAAACTGTTTTTT. Translation: CASSLWGATNEKLFF. This rearrangement joins TRBV9 to TRBJ1-4, with D possibly being TRBD1 (5 bases). V was clipped by 4 bases and J by 0 bases, with 10 bases between them. The CDR3 covers 15 residues. Per the germline V gene, CDR1 is SGDLS and CDR2 is YYNGEE. Full variable domain (missing parts from reference TRBV9 and TRBJ1-4): DSGVTQTPKHLITATGQRVTLRCSPRSGDLSVYWYQQSLDQGLQFLIQYYNGEERAKGNILERFSAQQFPDLHSELNLSSLELGDSALYFCASSLWGATNEKLFFGSGTQLSVL.

This chain uses TRBV5-1 with TRBJ1-2; D perhaps matches TRBD1 (6 bases). V lost 5 bases and J lost 5, with 16 bases in between. CDR3 length equals 14 residues. From germline, CDR1 is SGHRS and CDR2 YFSETQ. CDR3 DNA: TGCGCCAGCAGTCCCCTGCAGGGGCAATATGGCTACACCTTC. Its protein product is CASSPLQGQYGYTF.

A few counts support this clone. V and J are TRBV4-3 and TRBJ2-3, with 13 bases lining up with TRBD2. The CDR3 is made up of 18 amino acids. Germline CDR1 LGHNA, CDR2 YSLEER. Trimming removed 1 base from V and 2 bases from J; junction bases left unmatched: 6. This chain's CDR3 is CASSQARTSGGFTDTQYF. CDR3 sequence (DNA): TGCGCCAGCAGCCAAGCGAGGACTAGCGGGGGATTCACAGATACGCAGTATTTT.

V is TRBV7-9 and J is TRBJ2-2, with TRBD2 as a possible D gene (6 bases). CDR1 and CDR2 from the germline V gene are SEHNR and FQNEAQ (reference sequence). CDR3 length: 17 amino acids. Trimming removed 4 bases from V and 0 bases from J, with 15 bases in between. CDR3 in amino acids: CASSSPAGTANTGELFF. Here the CDR3 DNA reads TGTGCCAGCAGCTCCCCCGCCGGGACTGCGAACACCGGGGAGCTGTTTTTT.

This clone was seen a single time. This chain joins TRBV6-6 and TRBJ2-5; 7 bases fit TRBD2. CDR1 is MNHNY, CDR2 SVGAGI, per germline (reference sequence). The CDR3 contains 13 residues. V was pared by 6 bases and J by 5 bases, with 6 bases of the junction left unmatched. The CDR3 is CASSPRRGETQYF. The CDR3 nucleotides read TGTGCCAGCAGCCCCCGGCGGGGGGAGACCCAGTACTTC.

The chain recombines TRBV28 with TRBJ1-5; D possibly corresponds to TRBD1 (6 bases). CDR3 length equals 16 residues. Germline V gene data show CDR1 as MDHEN and CDR2 as SYDVKM. The V gene lost 4 bases and the J gene lost 3 bases, with 16 bases spanning the gap. The CDR3 region is CASSSLQWGHNQPQHF. The CDR3 DNA follows: TGTGCCAGCAGTTCCCTGCAGTGGGGGCACAATCAGCCCCAGCATTTT.

The chain uses TRBV7-9 and TRBJ2-1; 9 bases line up with TRBD2. The CDR3 contains 15 residues. V dropped 4 bases and J dropped 10; count of bases not matched to a gene: 11. CDR1 is SEHNR, CDR2 FQNEAQ, per germline (reference sequence). The CDR3 sequence: CASSSQGSGRVEQFF. The CDR3 DNA reads TGTGCCAGCAGCTCCCAGGGTAGCGGGAGAGTAGAGCAGTTCTTC.